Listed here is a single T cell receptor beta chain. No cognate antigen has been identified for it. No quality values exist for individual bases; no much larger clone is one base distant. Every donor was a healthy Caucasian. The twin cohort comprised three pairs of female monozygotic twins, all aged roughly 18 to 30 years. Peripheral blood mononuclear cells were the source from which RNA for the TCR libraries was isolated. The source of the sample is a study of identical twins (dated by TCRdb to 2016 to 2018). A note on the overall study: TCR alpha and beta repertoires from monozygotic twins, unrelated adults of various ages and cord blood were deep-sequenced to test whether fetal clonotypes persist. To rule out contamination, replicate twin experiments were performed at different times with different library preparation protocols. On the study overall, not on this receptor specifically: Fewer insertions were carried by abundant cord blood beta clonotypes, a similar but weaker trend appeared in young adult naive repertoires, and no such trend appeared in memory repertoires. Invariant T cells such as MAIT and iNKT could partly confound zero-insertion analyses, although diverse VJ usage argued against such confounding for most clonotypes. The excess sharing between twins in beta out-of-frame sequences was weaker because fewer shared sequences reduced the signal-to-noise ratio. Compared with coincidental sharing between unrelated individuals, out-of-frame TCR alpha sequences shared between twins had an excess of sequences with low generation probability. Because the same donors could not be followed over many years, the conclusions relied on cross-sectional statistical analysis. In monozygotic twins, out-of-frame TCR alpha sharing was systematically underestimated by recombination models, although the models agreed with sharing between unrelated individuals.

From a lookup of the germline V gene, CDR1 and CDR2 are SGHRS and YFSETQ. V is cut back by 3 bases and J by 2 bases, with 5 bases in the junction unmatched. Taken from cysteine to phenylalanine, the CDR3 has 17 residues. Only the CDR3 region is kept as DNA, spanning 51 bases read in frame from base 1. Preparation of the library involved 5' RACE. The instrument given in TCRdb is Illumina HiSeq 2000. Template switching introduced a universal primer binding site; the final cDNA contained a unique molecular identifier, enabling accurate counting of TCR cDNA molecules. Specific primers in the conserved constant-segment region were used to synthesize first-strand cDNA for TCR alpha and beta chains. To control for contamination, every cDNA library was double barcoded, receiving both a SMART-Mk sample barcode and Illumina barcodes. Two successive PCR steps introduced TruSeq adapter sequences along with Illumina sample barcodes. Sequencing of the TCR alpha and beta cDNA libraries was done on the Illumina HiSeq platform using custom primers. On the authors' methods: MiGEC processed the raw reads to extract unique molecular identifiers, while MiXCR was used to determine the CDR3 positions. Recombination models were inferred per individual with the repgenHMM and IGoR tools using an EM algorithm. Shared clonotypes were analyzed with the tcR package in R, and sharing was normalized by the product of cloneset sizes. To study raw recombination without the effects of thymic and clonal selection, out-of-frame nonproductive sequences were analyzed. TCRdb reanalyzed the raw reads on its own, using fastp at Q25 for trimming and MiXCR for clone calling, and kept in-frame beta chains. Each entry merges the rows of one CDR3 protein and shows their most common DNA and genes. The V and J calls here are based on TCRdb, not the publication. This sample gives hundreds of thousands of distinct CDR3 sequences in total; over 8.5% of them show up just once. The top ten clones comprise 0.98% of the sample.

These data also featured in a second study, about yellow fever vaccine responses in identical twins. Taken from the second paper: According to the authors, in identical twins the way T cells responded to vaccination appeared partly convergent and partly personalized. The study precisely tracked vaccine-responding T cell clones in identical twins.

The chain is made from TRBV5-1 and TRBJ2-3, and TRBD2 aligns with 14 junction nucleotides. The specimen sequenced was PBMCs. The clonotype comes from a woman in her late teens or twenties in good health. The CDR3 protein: CASSSGTSGGVTDTQYF. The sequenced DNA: TGCGCCAGCAGCTCGGGGACTAGCGGGGGTGTCACAGATACGCAGTATTTT.